The T cell receptor beta chain under discussion was sequenced for a study of shared clonotypes between healthy human individuals. V was cut by 8 bases and J by 5 bases, with 16 bases left in between. Germline V gene sequence: CDR1 SGHTA, CDR2 FQGTGA. The length of the CDR3 is 14 residues. This clone has a single count. Clones were sequenced by immunoSEQ multiplex PCR, and TCRdb holds only the in-frame ones, with some missing. The top ten clones hold less than 0.3% of a sample with over 750,000 clones, roughly 96% of them seen once. Naive CD8 cells were CD45RO-negative, positively selected for CCR7, excluding terminally differentiated effector memory CD45RA+ cells.

Specimen: naive CD8+ T cells sorted from blood. The sequence derives from a man younger than 40 in good health. The chain carries TRBV7-3 and TRBJ2-1; D might be TRBD1 (6 bases). The CDR3 sequence is CASGFGQLNNEQFF. DNA of the CDR3: TGTGCCAGCGGTTTCGGACAGCTGAACAATGAGCAGTTCTTC.